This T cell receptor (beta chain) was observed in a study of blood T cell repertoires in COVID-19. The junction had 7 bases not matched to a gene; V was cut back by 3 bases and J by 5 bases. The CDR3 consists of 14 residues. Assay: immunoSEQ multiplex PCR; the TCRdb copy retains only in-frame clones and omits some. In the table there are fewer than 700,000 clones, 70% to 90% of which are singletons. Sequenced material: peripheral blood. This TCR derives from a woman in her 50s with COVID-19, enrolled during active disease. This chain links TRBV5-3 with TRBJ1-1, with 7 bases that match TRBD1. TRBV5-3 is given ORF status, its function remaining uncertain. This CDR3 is CARSSTGLWTEAFF. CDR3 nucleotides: TGTGCCAGAAGCTCGACAGGGCTGTGGACTGAAGCTTTCTTT.